This T cell receptor (beta chain) was sequenced during a study of CD8 T cells in Susac syndrome. Sequencing of TCR beta was undertaken in CD8+ and CD4+ T cells derived from blood. The CD8+ and CD4+ T cells were isolated magnetically using a negative isolation approach, whereas the TEMRA cells were enriched by FACS. A word on this clonotype: What it recognizes is unknown.

This CDR3 region has 13 residues. Germline values: CDR1 DFQATT, CDR2 SNEGSKA (reference sequence). The V and J ends lost 3 bases and 2 bases respectively, with 10 bases between them. The RNA, 0.5 to 1 ug, was put through reverse transcription using random hexamers. TCRdb redid the calling of the immunoSEQ multiplex PCR reads with MiXCR, one entry per CDR3 protein. The table includes some 120,000 distinct CDR3 sequences, 90% to 95% detected once. The study, taken as a whole, reports: Total CD8+ and CD8+ TEMRA repertoires contained 15 to 20 and five Susac-specific public clones, respectively.

Source material: CD8+ T cells from PBMCs. This receptor was identified in a human donor with Susac syndrome. The J gene is TRBJ1-2, the V gene TRBV20-1; D is undetermined. This CDR3 is CSARDDYNYGYTF. The CDR3 nucleotides read TGCAGTGCTAGGGACGACTACAACTATGGCTACACCTTC.